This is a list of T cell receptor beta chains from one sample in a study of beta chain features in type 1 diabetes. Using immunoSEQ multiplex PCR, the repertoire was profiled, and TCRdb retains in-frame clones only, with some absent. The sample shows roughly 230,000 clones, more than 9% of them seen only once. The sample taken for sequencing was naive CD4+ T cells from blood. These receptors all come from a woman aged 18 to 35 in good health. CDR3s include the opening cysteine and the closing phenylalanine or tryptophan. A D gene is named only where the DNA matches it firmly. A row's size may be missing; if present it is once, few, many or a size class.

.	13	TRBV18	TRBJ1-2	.	TGTGCCAGCTCACCGGACAAGAACTATGGCTACACCTTC	CASSPDKNYGYTF
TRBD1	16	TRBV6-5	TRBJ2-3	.	TGTGCCAGCAGTTACGGGGGGACAGGGGGCTCAGATACGCAGTATTTT	CASSYGGTGGSDTQYF
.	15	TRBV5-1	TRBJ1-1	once	TGCGCCAGCAGCTTTCTCGGGGGTTGGAACACTGAAGCTTTCTTT	CASSFLGGWNTEAFF
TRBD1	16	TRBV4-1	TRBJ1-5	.	TGCGCCAGCAGCCAAGAGCCTACAGGGGTCTGGCAGCCCCAGCATTTT	CASSQEPTGVWQPQHF
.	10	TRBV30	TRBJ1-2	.	TGTGCCTGGAGGGGGGGGACTTTGACCTTC	CAWRGGTLTF
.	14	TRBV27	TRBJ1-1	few	TGTGCCAGCAGTGGAGTTCGGGGGGACACTGAAGCTTTCTTT	CASSGVRGDTEAFF
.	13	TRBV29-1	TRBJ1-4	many	TGCAGCGTTGAAGGGACGGGACTTGAAAAACTGTTTTTT	CSVEGTGLEKLFF
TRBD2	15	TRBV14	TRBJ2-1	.	TGTGCCAGCAGCCTTCGGACTAGCGTGTACAATGAGCAGTTCTTC	CASSLRTSVYNEQFF
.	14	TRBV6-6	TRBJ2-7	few	TGTGCCAGCGCAAATTCGAGACTGGCGGGGGAGCAGTACTTC	CASANSRLAGEQYF
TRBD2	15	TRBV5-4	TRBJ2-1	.	TGTGCCAGCAGCCTCGCCAGCGGGGGCTACAATGAGCAGTTCTTC	CASSLASGGYNEQFF
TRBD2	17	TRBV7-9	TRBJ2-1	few	TGTGCCAGCAGCTCGATCCGGACTAGCGGGGGGTACAATGAGCAGTTCTTC	CASSSIRTSGGYNEQFF
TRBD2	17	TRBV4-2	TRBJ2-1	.	TGTGCCAGCAGCCAAGAGGGGGCGGGGCGGGGGGGCAATGAGCAGTTCTTC	CASSQEGAGRGGNEQFF
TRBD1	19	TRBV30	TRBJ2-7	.	TGTGCCTGGAGTAGAGGGACAGGGGTAACTCTAAGAACCGCGTACGAGCAGTACTTC	CAWSRGTGVTLRTAYEQYF
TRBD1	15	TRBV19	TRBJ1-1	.	TGTGCCAGTGGAAGGGACAGGGGAGGGGACACTGAAGCTTTCTTT	CASGRDRGGDTEAFF
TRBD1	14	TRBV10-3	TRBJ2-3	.	TGTGCCGCCAAGACAGGGGCCAGCACAGATACGCAGTATTTT	CAAKTGASTDTQYF
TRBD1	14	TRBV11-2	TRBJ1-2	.	TGTGCCAGCAGCTCGATACAGGGGGCGCGTGGCTACACCTTC	CASSSIQGARGYTF
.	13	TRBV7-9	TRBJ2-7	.	TGTGCCAGCAGCACCCGGACAGACTACGAGCAGTACTTC	CASSTRTDYEQYF
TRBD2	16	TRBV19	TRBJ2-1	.	TGTGCCAGTAGTTCCTTGACTAGCGGCCGCCACAATGAGCAGTTCTTC	CASSSLTSGRHNEQFF
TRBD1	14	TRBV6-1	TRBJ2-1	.	TGTGCCAGCAGTCTCCGGGACAGGTGGGATGAGCAGTTCTTC	CASSLRDRWDEQFF
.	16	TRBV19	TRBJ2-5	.	TGTGCCAGTAGTAGCCAGATGGGGACACCCGGAGAGACCCAGTACTTC	CASSSQMGTPGETQYF
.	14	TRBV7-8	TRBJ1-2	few	TGTGCCAGCAGCTTAGTCGGGACACACTATGGCTACACCTTC	CASSLVGTHYGYTF
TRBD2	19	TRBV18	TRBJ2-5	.	TGTGCCAGCTCACCACCGGGATTCCACCAGCGGGGGATTCGGGAGACCCAGTACTTC	CASSPPGFHQRGIRETQYF